These 5 T cell receptor beta chains originate from one sample sequenced in a study of response to subunit inactivated influenza vaccine. One entry per CDR3 protein, called by TCRdb with MiXCR from the RT-PCR reads. The repertoire holds around 490,000 distinct CDR3 sequences, with 6% to 9% as singletons. The sequenced sample was PBMCs from blood, obtained around 25 months after vaccination. These receptors were collected from a man between 50 and 69 years old who received an inactivated influenza vaccine.

Written as DNA, the CDR3 is TGTGCCAGCAGCCTGCTGGGGGCTTACGATCAGCCCCAGCATTTT. Translating gives CASSLLGAYDQPQHF. The chain employs TRBV28 and TRBJ1-5; a possible D gene is TRBD1 (6 bases). The length of the CDR3 is 15 residues. Per germline, CDR1 MDHEN and CDR2 SYDVKM. V lost 6 bases to trimming and J lost 5 bases, with 17 bases between them.

The sample holds many counts of this clonotype. This chain joins TRBV7-2 and TRBJ2-1; 8 nucleotides align to TRBD1. The CDR3 is 14 residues long. Germline-derived CDR1 and CDR2 are SGHTA and FQGNSA. Unmatched junction bases numbered 7, after V lost 7 bases and J lost 5 bases. The DNA for the CDR3 is TGTGCCAGCAACAACAGGGGGATCGACAATGAGCAGTTCTTC. Translated, it gives CASNNRGIDNEQFF.

The gene calls are TRBV5-1 and TRBJ1-1; the D is unclear. The germline V and J ends were trimmed by 4 bases and 1 base, with 11 bases remaining between them. This CDR3 has 14 residues. The germline V gene has CDR1 SGHRS and CDR2 YFSETQ. Here the CDR3 DNA reads TGCGCCAGCAGCCCGATGAGGGCGAACACTGAAGCTTTCTTT. Translated, it gives CASSPMRANTEAFF.

This clonotype was seen a handful of times. The rearrangement uses TRBV13 and TRBJ2-7; no clear D. Trimming left V 2 bases short and J 7 bases short, with 12 bases between. The CDR3 has 13 residues. Germline CDR1 PRHDT, CDR2 FYEKMQ (reference sequence). This chain's CDR3 is CASSLPSLGEQYF. The CDR3 DNA reads TGTGCCAGCAGCTTACCCAGCCTAGGTGAGCAGTACTTC.

This clonotype was seen only a few times. The chain uses TRBV5-1 and TRBJ1-1; the D gene is possibly TRBD1 (6 bases). Between the trimmed V and J ends, which lost 0 bases and 8 bases, there was a span of 14 bases. The CDR3 consists of 14 residues. CDR1 and CDR2 (germline): SGHRS, YFSETQ. CDR3 loop: CASSLARGTSEAFF. In DNA, the CDR3 is TGCGCCAGCAGCTTGGCACGGGGGACAAGCGAAGCTTTCTTT.